This TCR beta chain appears in the sequencing data of a study of glioma-infiltrating T cells. Study-wide points: Above-expected tissue-blood divergence occurred in all gliomas, most in low-grade ones.

TCR alpha and beta CDR3 regions were amplified from RNA using iRepertoire nested multiplex PCR. MiXCR, applied by TCRdb to the multiplex PCR reads, yields one record per CDR3 protein. Of 150,000 to 200,000 distinct CDR3 sequences in the sample, 32% were seen once. The CDR3 extends over 13 amino acids. V shed 10 bases, J shed 1 base, and the junction held 4 bases outside the gene matches. Germline V lookup: CDR1 SNHLY, CDR2 FYNNEI. The table lists this clonotype with many counts. Its specificity is not known. This receptor was obtained from a human donor with low-grade glioma or glioblastoma, undergoing nonglioma brain surgery, or in good health (not recorded which). Input material: glioma tissue, nonneoplastic brain tissue, or PBMCs (not recorded which). V gene TRBV2 combines with J gene TRBJ1-1; 9 bases are shared with TRBD1. The CDR3 DNA follows: TGTGCCATCCGGACAGGGGCGAACACTGAAGCTTTCTTT. It translates to CAIRTGANTEAFF. Full variable domain (outside the CDR3, taken from reference TRBV2 and TRBJ1-1): EPEVTQTPSHQVTQMGQEVILRCVPISNHLYFYWYRQILGQKVEFLVSFYNNEISEKSEIFDDQFSVERPDGSNFTLKIRSTKLEDSAMYFCAIRTGANTEAFFGQGTRLTVV.